The clone carrying this T cell receptor (beta chain) was detected a few times. The antigen is undetermined. The study reverse transcribed the entire isolated RNA, so it sequenced expressed TCRB transcripts. Assay used: immunoSEQ multiplex PCR; TCRdb lists only in-frame clones, some missing. The repertoire holds 200,000 to 250,000 clones, with 12% to 15% as singletons. Sorting of CD4+ naive, central memory, regulatory and stem cell-like memory cells was performed via CD45RO/CCR7/CD25/CD127/CD95/CD27. Trimming took off 3 bases at V and 6 bases at J, with 14 bases between the two ends. This CDR3 spans 14 amino acids. Germline CDR1 is SNHLY and CDR2 is FYNNEI. The sample comes from a study of beta chain features in type 1 diabetes. Study-wide results and caveats: Whatever favoring of shorter templates PCR might show would apply equally to patients and controls. These data did not resolve whether HLA type affects TCRB rearrangement.

The clonotype was recovered from a woman aged 35 to 49 in good health. What was sequenced was naive CD4+ T cells from blood. The rearrangement links TRBV2 to TRBJ1-1; D call uncertain. For the CDR3, the DNA is TGTGCCAGCAGTGACCGGGCCCCGAGGGCTGAAGCTTTCTTT. It encodes CASSDRAPRAEAFF. Based on the CDR3 plus reference TRBV2 and TRBJ1-1, the full variable domain is EPEVTQTPSHQVTQMGQEVILRCVPISNHLYFYWYRQILGQKVEFLVSFYNNEISEKSEIFDDQFSVERPDGSNFTLKIRSTKLEDSAMYFCASSDRAPRAEAFFGQGTRLTVV.